Shown below are 28 T cell receptor beta chains from a single sample sequenced in a study of T-cell memory formation after mild COVID-19. TCRdb re-derived calls from the 5' RACE reads in MiXCR, one entry per CDR3 protein. The sample lists some 190,000 distinct CDR3 sequences, approximately 16% occurring once. Sequencing used PBMCs or a T cell subset sorted from them (not recorded which). The receptors here all came from an adult woman who had mild COVID-19 (a few samples of this study predate the infection). Cell type and time point are not known.

In this sample, this clonotype turned up a few times. The chain combines TRBV6-6 with TRBJ2-5; weak D call: TRBD1 (5 bases). Germline V gene sequence: CDR1 MNHNY, CDR2 SVGAGI (reference sequence). The CDR3 length is 14 residues. Between the trimmed V and J ends, which lost 2 bases and 5 bases, there was a span of 12 bases. The CDR3 nucleotides are TGTGCCAGCAGTTACGTCGGCAGGGATGAGACCCAGTACTTC. Its protein product is CASSYVGRDETQYF.

The chain joins TRBV18 to TRBJ2-7; D perhaps matches TRBD1 (5 bases). Deletions cut 5 bases from V and 3 bases from J, with 11 bases between. Per germline, CDR1 KGHSH and CDR2 LQKENI. The CDR3 length is 13 residues. In nucleotides, the CDR3 is TGTGCCAGCTCAGGGGCCAACATCTACGAGCAGTACTTC. Protein sequence: CASSGANIYEQYF.

This clonotype has ten or more counts. The chain carries TRBV27 and TRBJ2-1; 9 bases fit TRBD2. The junction had 5 bases not matched to a gene; V was cut back by 6 bases and J by 2 bases. Germline V gene data show CDR1 as MNHEY and CDR2 as SMNVEV (reference sequence). The CDR3 consists of 15 residues. In DNA, the CDR3 is TGTGCCAGCAGGCGGGGCGGGGGGGCCTACAATGAGCAGTTCTTC. It specifies CASRRGGGAYNEQFF.

The chain employs TRBV20-1 and TRBJ2-1; D not resolved. Germline CDR1 is DFQATT and CDR2 is SNEGSKA (reference sequence). This CDR3 spans 15 amino acids. V was shortened by 1 base and J by 6 bases, with 16 bases between the two germline ends. CDR3 region: CSARVRGFLGNEQFF. CDR3 in DNA: TGCAGTGCTAGAGTTAGAGGTTTTCTGGGCAATGAGCAGTTCTTC.

J is TRBJ1-1 and V is TRBV12-3 or TRBV12-4, with TRBD1 matching 7 bases. The CDR3 spans 14 residues. Losses at the gene ends were 6 bases for V and 5 bases for J; bases not matched to a gene: 9. The CDR3 protein is CASRPDRVNTEAFF. Written as DNA, the CDR3 is TGTGCCAGCAGGCCCGACAGGGTTAATACTGAAGCTTTCTTT.

This clonotype was picked up a small number of times. This chain links TRBV4-1 with TRBJ2-5, with D perhaps matching TRBD2 (6 bases). V was clipped by 4 bases and J by 5 bases, with 20 bases between them. CDR1 MGHRA and CDR2 YSYEKL come from the germline V gene. This CDR3 contains 16 residues. Here the CDR3 reads CASSLESGGGMETQYF. DNA of the CDR3: TGCGCCAGCAGCCTCGAGAGCGGAGGAGGGATGGAGACCCAGTACTTC.

The sample holds a few counts of this clonotype. The chain recombines TRBV2 with TRBJ2-5; 8 bases line up with TRBD1. The CDR3 totals 14 residues. Trimming cost V 9 bases and J 4 bases; bases outside gene matches: 10. In germline, CDR1 is SNHLY, CDR2 FYNNEI. The CDR3 DNA sequence: TGTGCCAGTTCAGGACAGGGCGGGTCAGAGACCCAGTACTTC. Protein: CASSGQGGSETQYF.

This clonotype turned up a few times. This chain connects TRBV5-1 to TRBJ2-7, with TRBD2 matching over 7 bases. Trimming cost V 3 bases and J 2 bases; bases outside gene matches: 8. The CDR3 covers 15 residues. The V gene's germline CDR1 is SGHRS and CDR2 YFSETQ. As DNA, the CDR3 is TGCGCCAGCAGCTCCTCCGGGACTACCACCTACGAGCAGTACTTC. Amino acids: CASSSSGTTTYEQYF.

The rearrangement joins TRBV7-2 to TRBJ1-4; the D gene is possibly TRBD1 (5 bases). V gave up 1 base and J gave up 0 bases, with 12 bases separating them. This CDR3 is 17 amino acids long. CDR1 and CDR2 (germline): SGHTA, FQGNSA. The CDR3 DNA is TGTGCCAGCAGCTTAGGGGCGGGGGTAACAACTAATGAAAAACTGTTTTTT. It codes for CASSLGAGVTTNEKLFF.

The rearrangement uses TRBV6-2 or TRBV6-3 and TRBJ2-7, with 8 bases fitting TRBD2. The germline V gene encodes CDR1 MNHEY and CDR2 SVGEGT. The CDR3 covers 17 residues. V lost 8 bases, J lost 0 bases, and 15 bases stayed unmatched. The CDR3 nucleotides are TGTGCCAGCGGGCAACCCTCAGGACTAGCTGACTCCTACGAGCAGTACTTC. Protein sequence: CASGQPSGLADSYEQYF.

This chain connects TRBV20-1 to TRBJ1-1; D not resolved. Germline V gene data show CDR1 as DFQATT and CDR2 as SNEGSKA (reference sequence). There are 13 residues in the CDR3. V was pared by 5 bases and J by 0 bases, with 10 bases between. This CDR3 reads CSAPLDLNTEAFF. DNA for the CDR3: TGCAGTGCTCCACTTGACCTGAACACTGAAGCTTTCTTT.

This clonotype has just a few counts. The rearrangement joins TRBV29-1 to TRBJ1-6; 9 bases fit TRBD1. CDR1 SQVTM and CDR2 ANQGSEA come from the germline V gene. After removal of 7 bases from V and 8 bases from J, the junction contained 6 bases not matched to a gene. The CDR3 has 13 residues. CDR3 sequence (DNA): TGCAGCGCCGGGACAGGGAAGCATTCACCCCTCCACTTT. Residues: CSAGTGKHSPLHF. Using reference TRBV29-1 and TRBJ1-6 for the parts outside the CDR3, the full variable domain is SAVISQKPSRDICQRGTSLTIQCQVDSQVTMMFWYRQQPGQSLTLIATANQGSEATYESGFVIDKFPISRPNLTFSTLTVSNMSPEDSSIYLCSAGTGKHSPLHFGNGTRLTVT.

This sequence joins TRBV7-9 and TRBJ1-5, with D possibly matching TRBD1 (6 bases). The CDR3 loop spans 12 amino acids. V gave up 3 bases and J gave up 11 bases, with 11 bases separating them. Germline V gene sequence: CDR1 SEHNR, CDR2 FQNEAQ (reference sequence). CDR3 sequence: CASSLDSKAQHF. The DNA of the CDR3 is TGTGCCAGCAGCTTGGACAGTAAAGCCCAGCATTTT.

In its sample, this clonotype was seen a few times. V usage is TRBV9 and J usage is TRBJ1-1; 9 bases fit TRBD1. Germline V gene sequence: CDR1 SGDLS, CDR2 YYNGEE. Trimming took 2 bases from V and 5 from J; bases not matched to a gene: 4. The length of the CDR3 is 14 residues. CDR3 sequence: CASSVGQGRTEAFF. Written as DNA, the CDR3 is TGTGCCAGCAGCGTGGGACAGGGCCGGACTGAAGCTTTCTTT.

This sequence joins TRBV11-3 and TRBJ2-1; tentatively, D is TRBD1 (6 bases). V lost 5 bases and J 5 bases, leaving 16 bases between the germline ends. CDR3 length: 15 residues. The germline V gene encodes CDR1 SGHNT and CDR2 YENEEA. The CDR3 DNA is TGTGCCAGCAGCACAGGGTTTCGGACAGACAATGAGCAGTTCTTC. It codes for CASSTGFRTDNEQFF.

The chain has TRBV5-1 and TRBJ1-2; TRBD1 matches 9 bases. Germline V gene sequence: CDR1 SGHRS, CDR2 YFSETQ. The CDR3 has 15 amino acids. Trimming at V came to 4 bases and at J to 6 bases, leaving 10 bases not matched to a gene. The CDR3 nucleotides are TGCGCCAGCAGCCCGACAGGGGGTCCGACCAATGGCTACACCTTC. It is translated as CASSPTGGPTNGYTF. The whole variable domain, remainder taken from reference TRBV5-1 and TRBJ1-2, is KAGVTQTPRYLIKTRGQQVTLSCSPISGHRSVSWYQQTPGQGLQFLFEYFSETQRNKGNFPGRFSGRQFSNSRSEMNVSTLELGDSALYLCASSPTGGPTNGYTFGSGTRLTVV.

V usage is TRBV5-1 and J usage is TRBJ1-1; 8 nucleotides match TRBD1. This CDR3 has 12 residues. Germline trimming cut 0 bases from V and 12 bases from J; bases unmatched to any gene: 4. Germline V gene lookup returns CDR1 SGHRS and CDR2 YFSETQ. CDR3 DNA sequence: TGCGCCAGCAGCTTGGAACAGGGGGTGACTTTCTTT. This codes for CASSLEQGVTFF.

This chain uses TRBV5-1 with TRBJ2-7; 7 nucleotides align to TRBD1. V lost 8 bases, J lost 3 bases, and 8 bases stayed unmatched. Germline V gives CDR1 SGHRS, CDR2 YFSETQ. The CDR3 contains 13 residues. CDR3 protein: CASTTGTDYEQYF. DNA of the CDR3: TGCGCCAGTACGACAGGGACGGACTACGAGCAGTACTTC.

For the CDR3, the DNA is TGCAGTGCTAGGGTTCAGCGCGAGCAGTACTTC. Amino acids: CSARVQREQYF. This chain connects TRBV20-1 to TRBJ2-7; D remains unclear. V gave up 3 bases and J gave up 6 bases, with 9 bases separating them. CDR3 length equals 11 residues. The germline CDR1 and CDR2 sequences are DFQATT and SNEGSKA (reference sequence).

The V and J genes are TRBV7-2 and TRBJ2-1, with D possibly TRBD1 on 5 matching bases. Germline V gene lookup returns CDR1 SGHTA and CDR2 FQGNSA. Deletions cut 5 bases from V and 4 bases from J, with 12 bases between. The CDR3 runs to 14 residues. The CDR3 sequence: CASSTAGIYNEQFF. CDR3 bases: TGTGCCAGCAGCACGGCAGGGATTTACAATGAGCAGTTCTTC.

This clonotype was seen more than once but under ten times. This chain joins TRBV30 and TRBJ1-5, with D tentatively TRBD1 (6 bases). CDR1 is GTSNPN and CDR2 is SVGIG in the germline V gene (reference sequence). This CDR3 region has 13 residues. The V end was cut by 0 bases, the J end by 9 bases, with 12 bases between. The DNA of the CDR3 is TGTGCCTGGAGTGTACAGGGTGGGGGGCCCCAGCATTTT. Encoded protein: CAWSVQGGGPQHF.

A word on this clonotype: Germline is not matched at one junction end, which may reflect a read error. This chain connects TRBV15 to TRBJ2-1; 8 bases align to TRBD2. CDR3 length: 15 residues. Germline V gives CDR1 LNHNV, CDR2 YYDKDF (reference sequence). The chain's CDR3 is CASSRATSASNEQFF. CDR3 in DNA: TGTGCCTCCAGCAGAGCGACTAGCGCATCCAATGAGCAGTTCTTC.

In its sample, this clonotype was seen a few times. The rearrangement links TRBV7-9 to TRBJ1-1; TRBD1 is a possible D gene (5 bases). Germline assignment: CDR1 SEHNR and CDR2 FQNEAQ (reference sequence). Trimming removed 5 bases from V and 0 bases from J, with 13 bases in between. This CDR3 spans 15 amino acids. In DNA form, the CDR3 reads TGTGCCAGCAGCCAGAGACAGACTCTGAACACTGAAGCTTTCTTT. Its protein is CASSQRQTLNTEAFF.

This clonotype was counted a few times. The V gene is TRBV7-2, the J gene TRBJ1-2, with 9 nucleotides matching TRBD1. V lost 4 bases and J lost 4; bases outside the gene matches: 7. Germline assignment: CDR1 SGHTA and CDR2 FQGNSA. CDR3 length equals 15 residues. In DNA form, the CDR3 reads TGTGCCAGCAGCTCCTTGGGACAGGGCCGCTATGGCTACACCTTC. Translation: CASSSLGQGRYGYTF. Looking up the rest from reference TRBV7-2 and TRBJ1-2 gives the full variable domain: GAGVSQSPSNKVTEKGKDVELRCDPISGHTALYWYRQSLGQGLEFLIYFQGNSAPDKSGLPSDRFSAERTGGSVSTLTIQRTQQEDSAVYLCASSSLGQGRYGYTFGSGTRLTVV.

The gene calls are TRBV18 and TRBJ1-1; weak D call: TRBD1 (5 bases). The germline gives CDR1 KGHSH, CDR2 LQKENI. V lost 6 bases and J 2 bases, leaving 13 bases between the germline ends. The CDR3 sequence is 14 residues long. The CDR3 bases are TGTGCCAGCTCTCCCAGCAGGGTAAACACTGAAGCTTTCTTT. It translates to CASSPSRVNTEAFF.

The V call is TRBV20-1, the J call TRBJ2-1; 9 positions match TRBD2. Germline CDR1 is DFQATT and CDR2 is SNEGSKA (reference sequence). This CDR3 is 14 amino acids long. After removal of 1 base from V and 7 bases from J, the junction contained 5 bases not matched to a gene. This chain's CDR3 is CSARVSGRTNEQFF. The DNA of the CDR3 is TGCAGTGCTAGAGTAAGCGGGAGGACGAATGAGCAGTTCTTC.

This clonotype has more than one count but fewer than ten. The chain carries TRBV20-1 and TRBJ2-5, with 7 bases lining up with TRBD2. CDR1 and CDR2 from the germline V gene are DFQATT and SNEGSKA (reference sequence). The CDR3 covers 17 residues. The trim removed 6 bases at V and 5 bases at J, leaving 21 bases unmatched. The CDR3 loop is CSAESSWGEGPRETQYF. DNA for the CDR3: TGCAGTGCAGAATCATCATGGGGGGAGGGCCCTCGGGAGACCCAGTACTTC.

This clonotype was observed a few times. This chain joins TRBV11-1 and TRBJ1-4; D is ambiguous. V gave up 1 base and J gave up 0 bases, with 9 bases separating them. Germline V gene sequence: CDR1 SGHAT, CDR2 FQDESV (reference sequence). The CDR3 is 16 residues long. The CDR3 region has the DNA TGTGCCAGCAGCTTAGGAGGCGCGGCAACTAATGAAAAACTGTTTTTT. This encodes CASSLGGAATNEKLFF.